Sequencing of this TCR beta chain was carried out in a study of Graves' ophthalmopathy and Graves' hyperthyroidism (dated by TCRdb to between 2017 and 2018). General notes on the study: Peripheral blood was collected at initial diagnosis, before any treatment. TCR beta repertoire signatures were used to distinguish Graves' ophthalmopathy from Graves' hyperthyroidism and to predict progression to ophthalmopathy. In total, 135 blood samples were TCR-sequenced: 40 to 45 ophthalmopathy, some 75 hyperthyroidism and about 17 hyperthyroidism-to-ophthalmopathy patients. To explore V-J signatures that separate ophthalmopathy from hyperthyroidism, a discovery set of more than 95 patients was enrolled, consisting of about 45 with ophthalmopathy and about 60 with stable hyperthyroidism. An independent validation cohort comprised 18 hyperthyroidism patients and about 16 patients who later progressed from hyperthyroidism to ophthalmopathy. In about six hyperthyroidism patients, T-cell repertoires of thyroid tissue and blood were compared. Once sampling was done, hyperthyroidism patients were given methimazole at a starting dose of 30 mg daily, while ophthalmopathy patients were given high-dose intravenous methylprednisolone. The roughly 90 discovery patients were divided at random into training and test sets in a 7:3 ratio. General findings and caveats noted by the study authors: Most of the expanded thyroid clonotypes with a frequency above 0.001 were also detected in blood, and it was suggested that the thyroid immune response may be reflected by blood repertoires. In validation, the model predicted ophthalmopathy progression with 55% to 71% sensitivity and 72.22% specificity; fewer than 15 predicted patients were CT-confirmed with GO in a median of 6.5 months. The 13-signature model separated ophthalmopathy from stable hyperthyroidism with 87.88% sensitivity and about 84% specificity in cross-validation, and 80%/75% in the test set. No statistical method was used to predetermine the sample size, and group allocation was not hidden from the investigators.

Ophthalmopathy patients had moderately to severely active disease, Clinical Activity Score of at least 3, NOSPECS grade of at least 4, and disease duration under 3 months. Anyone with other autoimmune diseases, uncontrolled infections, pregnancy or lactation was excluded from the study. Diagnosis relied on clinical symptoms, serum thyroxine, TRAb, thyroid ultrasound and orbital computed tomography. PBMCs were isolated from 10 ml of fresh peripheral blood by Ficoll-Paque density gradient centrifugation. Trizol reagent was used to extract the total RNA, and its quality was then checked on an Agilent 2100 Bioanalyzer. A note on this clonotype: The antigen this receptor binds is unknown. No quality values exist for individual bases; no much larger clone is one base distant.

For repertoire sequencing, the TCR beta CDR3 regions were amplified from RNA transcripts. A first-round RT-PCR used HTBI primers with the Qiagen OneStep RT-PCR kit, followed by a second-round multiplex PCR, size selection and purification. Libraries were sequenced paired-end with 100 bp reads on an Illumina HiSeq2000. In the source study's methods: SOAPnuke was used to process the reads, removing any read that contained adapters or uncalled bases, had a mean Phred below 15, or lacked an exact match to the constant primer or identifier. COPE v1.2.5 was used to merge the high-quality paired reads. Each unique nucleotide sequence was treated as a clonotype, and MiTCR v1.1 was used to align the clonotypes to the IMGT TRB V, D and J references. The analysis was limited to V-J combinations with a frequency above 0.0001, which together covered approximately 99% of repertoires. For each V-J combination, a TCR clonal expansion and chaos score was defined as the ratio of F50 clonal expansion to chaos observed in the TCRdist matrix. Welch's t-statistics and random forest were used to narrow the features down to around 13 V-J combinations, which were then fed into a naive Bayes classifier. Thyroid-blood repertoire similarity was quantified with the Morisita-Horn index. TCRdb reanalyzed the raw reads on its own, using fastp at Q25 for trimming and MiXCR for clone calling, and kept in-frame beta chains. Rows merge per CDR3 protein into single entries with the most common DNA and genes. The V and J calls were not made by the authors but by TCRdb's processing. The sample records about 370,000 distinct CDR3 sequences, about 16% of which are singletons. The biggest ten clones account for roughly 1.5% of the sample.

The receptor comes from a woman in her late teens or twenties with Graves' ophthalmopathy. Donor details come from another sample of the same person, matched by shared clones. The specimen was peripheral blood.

The nucleotide sequence is given as TGTGCCAGCAGTATGACAGGATTTAACACTGAAGCTTTCTTT. It is translated as CASSMTGFNTEAFF. The sequence joins TRBV28 to TRBJ1-1; a tentative D match to TRBD1 spans 6 bases. Trimming removed 5 bases from V and 2 bases from J, leaving 12 bases between the germline ends. The germline V gene encodes CDR1 MDHEN and CDR2 SYDVKM. From the cysteine up to the phenylalanine, the CDR3 has a length of 14 residues. Just the 42-base CDR3 DNA is kept, in frame starting at base 1.